Below are 24 T cell receptor beta chains sequenced from a single sample in a study of OX40 agonist ivuxolimab in advanced cancers. Assay used: immunoSEQ multiplex PCR; TCRdb lists only in-frame clones, some missing. The profile shows fewer than 13,000 clones, over 60% of them singletons. The source material was CD4+ or CD8+ T cells sorted from blood, sampled in a trial of the OX40 agonist ivuxolimab. Source of these receptors: an adult with an advanced solid tumor such as melanoma, head and neck, liver or kidney cancer.

The CDR3 loop is CASSLGLLNLAYEQYF. The CDR3 DNA reads as TGTGCCAGCAGCTTGGGATTGTTGAATTTGGCCTACGAGCAGTACTTC. The chain uses TRBV5-5 and TRBJ2-7, with no clear D. In germline, CDR1 is SGHKS, CDR2 YYEKEE (reference sequence). The CDR3 is made up of 16 amino acids. Trimming pared 0 bases from V and 2 bases from J, leaving 15 bases between.

The V and J genes are TRBV9 and TRBJ1-2; TRBD1 might be the D (6 bases). Germline V lookup: CDR1 SGDLS, CDR2 YYNGEE. Between the trimmed V and J ends, which lost 3 bases and 6 bases, there was a span of 15 bases. This CDR3 has 14 residues. This chain's CDR3 is CASSAQQGRDGYTF. The CDR3 DNA reads TGTGCCAGCAGCGCACAACAGGGAAGGGATGGCTACACCTTC.

This clone was picked up one time. The chain is built from TRBV7-3 and TRBJ2-1, with 7 bases aligning to TRBD2. The CDR3 has 16 amino acids. V was clipped by 4 bases and J by 0 bases; unmatched bases: 6. Per the germline V gene, CDR1 is SGHTA and CDR2 is FQGTGA. The CDR3 nucleotides are TGTGCCAGCAGCTCGAATAGCGGGTACTCCTACAATGAGCAGTTCTTC. It encodes CASSSNSGYSYNEQFF.

The chain couples TRBV4-1 to TRBJ2-1; D is possibly TRBD2 (6 bases). This CDR3 is built from 16 residues. Trimming pared 0 bases from V and 5 bases from J, leaving 14 bases between. Germline assignment: CDR1 MGHRA and CDR2 YSYEKL. The CDR3 sequence is CASSQDDGSGDNEQFF. Here the CDR3 DNA reads TGCGCCAGCAGCCAAGATGACGGGTCGGGAGACAATGAGCAGTTCTTC.

This clone was seen just once. V usage is TRBV29-1 and J usage is TRBJ2-2, with D possibly called TRBD1 or TRBD2 (6 bases each). The CDR3 extends over 14 amino acids. Trimming shortened V by 4 bases and J by 4 bases, and 13 bases separated the two germline ends. Per germline, CDR1 SQVTM and CDR2 ANQGSEA. As DNA, the CDR3 is TGCAGCGTTGGACGGGGGCAGGGCACCGGGGAGCTGTTTTTT. Protein product: CSVGRGQGTGELFF.

The CDR3 nucleotides read TGTGCCAGCAGCTGGGCCGGGACAGCCTCCTACGAGCAGTACTTC. It yields the protein CASSWAGTASYEQYF. The chain joins TRBV11-1 to TRBJ2-7; TRBD1 matches 7 bases. The J segment lost 0 bases and the V segment lost 4 bases, leaving 6 bases of the junction unmatched. This CDR3 has 15 amino acids. Germline values: CDR1 SGHAT, CDR2 FQDESV (reference sequence).

The chain combines TRBV11-3 with TRBJ1-2; 8 bases match TRBD1. The CDR3 covers 14 residues. Germline V gives CDR1 SGHNT, CDR2 YENEEA. Germline trimming cut 4 bases from V and 6 bases from J; bases unmatched to any gene: 7. CDR3: CASSSDRAHHGYTF. Here the CDR3 DNA reads TGTGCCAGCAGCTCGGACAGGGCCCATCATGGCTACACCTTC.

The chain carries TRBV5-1 and TRBJ2-3; D could derive from TRBD1 or TRBD2 (5 bases each). This CDR3 region has 13 residues. V was shortened by 5 bases and J by 6 bases, with 13 bases between the two germline ends. Germline V gene sequence: CDR1 SGHRS, CDR2 YFSETQ. The CDR3: CASRGRRLDTQYF. As DNA, the CDR3 is TGCGCCAGCAGGGGACGGCGTCTGGATACGCAGTATTTT.

This clone appeared once. V gene TRBV7-8 combines with J gene TRBJ2-7; either TRBD1 or TRBD2 may fit D (6 bases each). Germline CDR1 SGHVS, CDR2 FQNEAQ. V lost 5 bases to trimming and J lost 5 bases, with 16 bases between them. This CDR3 region has 14 residues. The CDR3: CASSGPQGRNEQYF. CDR3 sequence (DNA): TGTGCCAGCAGCGGCCCGCAGGGGAGGAACGAGCAGTACTTC.

The chain is built from TRBV18 and TRBJ1-1, with D tentatively TRBD1 (5 bases). Trimming removed 1 base from V and 5 bases from J, with 8 bases in between. The V gene's germline CDR1 is KGHSH and CDR2 LQKENI. The CDR3 is 13 residues long. CDR3 DNA sequence: TGTGCCAGCTCACCACTTCCAGGGACTGAAGCTTTCTTT. This encodes CASSPLPGTEAFF.

V and J are TRBV4-1 and TRBJ2-7, with TRBD2 as a possible D gene (5 bases). The CDR3 totals 13 residues. Germline CDR1 and CDR2: MGHRA and YSYEKL. Trimming took off 0 bases at V and 2 bases at J, with 5 bases between the two ends. The CDR3 nucleotides are TGCGCCAGCAGCCAAGAGAGGGCCTACGAGCAGTACTTC. It codes for CASSQERAYEQYF.

V usage is TRBV28 and J usage is TRBJ2-5, with D perhaps TRBD2 (6 bases). The CDR3 runs 16 residues. Per the germline V gene, CDR1 is MDHEN and CDR2 is SYDVKM. Trimming took off 6 bases at V and 4 bases at J, with 21 bases between the two ends. CDR3 bases: TGTGCCAGCAGCCCCGAGGGTGCGGGAAGTAGAGAGACCCAGTACTTC. It encodes CASSPEGAGSRETQYF. Supplemented by reference TRBV28 and TRBJ2-5, the full variable domain reads DVKVTQSSRYLVKRTGEKVFLECVQDMDHENMFWYRQDPGLGLRLIYFSYDVKMKEKGDIPEGYSVSREKKERFSLILESASTNQTSMYLCASSPEGAGSRETQYFGPGTRLLVL.

The V gene is TRBV19, the J gene TRBJ2-7; the D is unclear. V was pared by 1 base and J by 3 bases, with 7 bases between. CDR3 length: 13 amino acids. CDR1 and CDR2 from the germline V gene are LNHDA and SQIVND (reference sequence). The CDR3 bases are TGTGCCAGTAGTATAGTACCCCTCTACGAGCAGTACTTC. The encoded protein is CASSIVPLYEQYF.

The chain recombines TRBV7-2 with TRBJ2-7; possible D gene TRBD2, 5 bases. The ends were cut back, 5 bases at V and 4 bases at J, with 12 bases in the middle. CDR1 and CDR2 from the germline V gene are SGHTA and FQGNSA. This CDR3 spans 13 amino acids. CDR3 nucleotides: TGTGCCAGCAGCCCAGGACTGGATTACGAGCAGTACTTC. Protein product: CASSPGLDYEQYF. Full variable domain (outside the CDR3, taken from reference TRBV7-2 and TRBJ2-7): GAGVSQSPSNKVTEKGKDVELRCDPISGHTALYWYRQSLGQGLEFLIYFQGNSAPDKSGLPSDRFSAERTGGSVSTLTIQRTQQEDSAVYLCASSPGLDYEQYFGPGTRLTVT.

V is TRBV6-4 and J is TRBJ1-2; TRBD1 might be the D (6 bases). This CDR3 is 13 amino acids long. CDR1 is MRHNA and CDR2 is SNTAGT in the germline V gene. V was clipped by 2 bases and J by 6 bases, with 10 bases between them. DNA of the CDR3: TGTGCCAGCAGTGACGGACAGTCCAATGGCTACACCTTC. Its protein product is CASSDGQSNGYTF.

With respect to this clone: The sample carries other DNA sequences with the same CDR3. The chain carries TRBV30 and TRBJ1-1; no reliable D call. There are 13 residues in the CDR3. Germline V gives CDR1 GTSNPN, CDR2 SVGIG (reference sequence). Trimming removed 3 bases at V and 0 bases at J, with 8 bases between. CDR3 sequence (DNA): TGTGCCTGGAGCTGGGGATTGAACACTGAAGCTTTCTTT. Translating it yields CAWSWGLNTEAFF.

For this clone: The same CDR3 is also encoded by other DNA sequences in this sample. The chain joins TRBV27 to TRBJ2-5, with 7 bases aligning to TRBD2. V shed 3 bases and J 5 bases; nucleotides not matched to a gene: 3. Germline assignment: CDR1 MNHEY and CDR2 SMNVEV (reference sequence). This CDR3 has 13 amino acids. Here the CDR3 DNA reads TGTGCCAGCAGTTTGGGGGGGGTGGAGACCCAGTACTTC. This encodes CASSLGGVETQYF.

This sequence joins TRBV5-1 and TRBJ1-1, with TRBD1 identical over 10 bases. The CDR3 is 15 residues long. Germline lookup yields CDR1 SGHRS and CDR2 YFSETQ. V trimming: 3 bases; J trimming: 4 bases; junction bases outside the gene matches: 6. The CDR3 region has the DNA TGCGCCAGCAGCTCCTACCGGACAGGGGGCACTGAAGCTTTCTTT. As protein: CASSSYRTGGTEAFF.

The chain links TRBV29-1 to TRBJ1-2; TRBD1 might be the D (6 bases). V lost 3 bases and J 6 bases, leaving 11 bases between the germline ends. The CDR3 extends over 12 amino acids. The germline gives CDR1 SQVTM, CDR2 ANQGSEA. The chain's CDR3 is CSVDNPGDGYTF. CDR3 bases: TGCAGCGTTGATAATCCAGGGGATGGCTACACCTTC.

The chain combines TRBV9 with TRBJ1-4, with D unresolved. The CDR3 is made up of 16 amino acids. Trimming left V 3 bases short and J 3 bases short, with 15 bases between. CDR1 and CDR2 from the germline V gene are SGDLS and YYNGEE. CDR3 in DNA: TGTGCCAGCAGCGGCCTTCACGGGGTATCTAATGAAAAACTGTTTTTT. It specifies CASSGLHGVSNEKLFF.

The gene calls are TRBV4-1 and TRBJ1-3; D unclear. The CDR3 is 16 residues long. Deletions cut 0 bases from V and 0 bases from J, with 9 bases between. Germline loops: CDR1 MGHRA, CDR2 YSYEKL. CDR3 sequence: CASSQDAAFSGNTIYF. CDR3 nucleotide sequence: TGCGCCAGCAGCCAAGATGCCGCGTTCTCTGGAAACACCATATATTTT.

Sample share makes this clone medium-sized. The rearrangement links TRBV27 to TRBJ2-2, with D uncertain. The V gene's germline CDR1 is MNHEY and CDR2 SMNVEV (reference sequence). The CDR3 consists of 13 residues. V was trimmed by 0 bases and J by 15 bases, leaving 14 bases between them. CDR3 region: CASSLSWVGLLFF. CDR3 in DNA: TGTGCCAGCAGTTTATCGTGGGTTGGTTTGTTGTTTTTT.

The V and J genes are TRBV29-1 and TRBJ2-3, with D uncertain. The ends were cut back, 4 bases at V and 4 bases at J, with 15 bases in the middle. The CDR3 is made up of 14 amino acids. Germline V CDR1 and CDR2: SQVTM, ANQGSEA. CDR3 sequence: CSVGEQLRADTQYF. The CDR3 DNA is TGCAGCGTTGGAGAACAGCTCCGGGCAGATACGCAGTATTTT.

This clone was observed a single time. This rearrangement joins TRBV28 to TRBJ2-7; TRBD2 agrees at 8 bases. The CDR3 covers 13 residues. Germline CDR1 and CDR2: MDHEN and SYDVKM. Trimming removed 3 bases from V and 6 bases from J; junction bases left unmatched: 4. CDR3 sequence (DNA): TGTGCCAGCAGTTTTACGGGAGGGTCCGAGCAGTACTTC. Translating it yields CASSFTGGSEQYF.